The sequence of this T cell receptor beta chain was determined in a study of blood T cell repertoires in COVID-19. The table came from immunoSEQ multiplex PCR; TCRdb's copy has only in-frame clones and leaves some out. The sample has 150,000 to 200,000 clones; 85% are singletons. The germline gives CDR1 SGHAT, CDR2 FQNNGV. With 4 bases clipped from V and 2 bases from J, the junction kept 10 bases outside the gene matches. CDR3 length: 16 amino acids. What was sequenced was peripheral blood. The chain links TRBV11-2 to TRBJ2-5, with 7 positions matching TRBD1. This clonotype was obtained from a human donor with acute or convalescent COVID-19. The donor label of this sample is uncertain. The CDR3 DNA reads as TGTGCCAGCAGCTCCGGGTGGACAGGAAGACAAGAGACCCAGTACTTC. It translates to CASSSGWTGRQETQYF.